This T cell receptor (beta chain) was captured in a study of beta chain features in type 1 diabetes. Study-wide findings and caveats: Within each of all four CD4+ subsets, Type 1 diabetes patients had TCRB CDR3s that were moderately but significantly shorter.

CDR1 and CDR2 from the germline V gene are MDHEN and SYDVKM. There are 12 residues in the CDR3. The V end was cut by 8 bases, the J end by 15 bases, with 19 bases between. What was sequenced were expressed TCRB transcripts, since all of the isolated RNA had been reverse transcribed. TCRdb keeps only in-frame clones here, not all; method: immunoSEQ multiplex PCR. Of roughly 350,000 clones in the sample, roughly 9.6% were seen once. In regard to this clone: Its antigen is undetermined.

Post-sort purity exceeded 95% for all sorted populations. This clonotype was sampled from a woman aged 25 to 45 in good health. The chain recombines TRBV28 with TRBJ1-4, with TRBD1 as a possible D gene (6 bases). Source material: naive CD4+ T cells from blood. This CDR3 reads CASSSTGSGLFF. CDR3 sequence (DNA): TGTGCCAGCTCCTCTACAGGGTCAGGATTGTTTTTT.